Listed here is a single T cell receptor (beta chain). The length of the CDR3 is 15 residues. The V gene's germline CDR1 is PRHDT and CDR2 FYEKMQ (reference sequence). Trimming stripped 5 bases from V and 7 bases from J, with 18 bases between. This sample is part of a study of cytomegalovirus exposure and HLA in healthy donors. For the study at large: Both the roughly 120 validation repertoires and the 550 to 750 first-cohort repertoires used the same platform, as reported by a later analysis.

Generated by immunoSEQ multiplex PCR, the TCRdb table keeps only in-frame clones and is missing some. The sample includes approximately 160,000 clones, less than 90% of them seen just once. This TCR derives from a man under 40 in good health and CMV-seropositive. The V gene is TRBV13, the J gene TRBJ2-1, with a weak D call TRBD2 (8 bases). Sequenced material: PBMCs. CDR3 residues: CASSPREGAVNEQFF. In DNA form, the CDR3 reads TGTGCCAGCAGCCCACGGGAGGGGGCGGTTAATGAGCAGTTCTTC.